Listed here are 32 T cell receptor beta chains from one sample, sequenced in a study of T cells after yellow fever vaccination. MiXCR was run by TCRdb on the 5' RACE reads, yielding one entry per CDR3 protein. Among some 560,000 distinct CDR3 sequences listed, around 16% were seen once. Sequences were derived from PBMCs, sampled 5 to 6 days after the first yellow fever vaccination. The receptors originated from a man in his late teens or twenties who received the YFV17D yellow fever vaccine.

This clonotype was detected only a few times. The chain is built from TRBV28 and TRBJ2-3; TRBD2 agrees at 8 bases. The germline V gene has CDR1 MDHEN and CDR2 SYDVKM. CDR3 size: 16 residues. V shed 8 bases and J 2 bases; nucleotides not matched to a gene: 12. The CDR3 reads CASGVSGGGDTDTQYF. Written as DNA, the CDR3 is TGTGCCAGCGGAGTCAGCGGGGGCGGGGACACAGATACGCAGTATTTT. Together with reference TRBV28 and TRBJ2-3, the CDR3 gives the full variable domain: DVKVTQSSRYLVKRTGEKVFLECVQDMDHENMFWYRQDPGLGLRLIYFSYDVKMKEKGDIPEGYSVSREKKERFSLILESASTNQTSMYLCASGVSGGGDTDTQYFGPGTRLTVL.

The rearrangement links TRBV4-3 to TRBJ1-6; D possibly corresponds to TRBD1 (5 bases). CDR1 is LGHNA, CDR2 YSLEER, per germline. V lost 1 base to trimming and J lost 7 bases, with 14 bases between them. CDR3 size: 16 residues. The CDR3 region has the DNA TGCGCCAGCAGCCAAGTCGCAGGGCTTTCCAATTCACCCCTCCACTTT. It yields the protein CASSQVAGLSNSPLHF.

J is TRBJ2-1 and V is TRBV12-3 or TRBV12-4; weak D call: TRBD2 (6 bases). This CDR3 is built from 13 residues. V was trimmed by 6 bases and J by 4 bases, leaving 10 bases between them. CDR3 sequence: CASSRLGYNEQFF. The CDR3 bases are TGTGCCAGCAGCAGACTAGGTTACAATGAGCAGTTCTTC.

The chain employs TRBV7-2 and TRBJ2-3; TRBD2 is a possible D gene (5 bases). The germline V gene has CDR1 SGHTA and CDR2 FQGNSA. Trimming took off 10 bases at V and 3 bases at J, with 17 bases between the two ends. The CDR3 length is 14 residues. CDR3 sequence (DNA): TGTGCCACTCGAGGGCTTACTGGGACAGATACGCAGTATTTT. Translation gives CATRGLTGTDTQYF.

The V call is TRBV6-5, the J call TRBJ2-3; D could derive from TRBD1 or TRBD2 (5 bases each). The CDR3 sequence is 15 residues long. V was pared by 4 bases and J by 2 bases, with 13 bases between. Germline CDR1 MNHEY, CDR2 SVGAGI. CDR3 amino acids: CASSLWGSVTDTQYF. CDR3 bases: TGTGCCAGCAGTTTATGGGGGAGCGTCACAGATACGCAGTATTTT.

The V and J genes are TRBV12-3 or TRBV12-4 and TRBJ2-6, with a possible D match to TRBD1 (5 bases). This CDR3 is built from 15 residues. V was cut by 7 bases and J by 0 bases, with 10 bases left in between. The CDR3 here is CASTTGYSGANVLTF. The CDR3 DNA is TGTGCCAGCACCACAGGTTACTCTGGGGCCAACGTCCTGACTTTC.

The chain couples TRBV4-1 to TRBJ1-4; 9 bases match TRBD1. CDR3 size: 16 residues. The V gene end was trimmed by 0 bases and the J gene end by 4 bases; junction bases not matched to a gene: 3. Germline CDR1 is MGHRA and CDR2 is YSYEKL. The CDR3 DNA sequence: TGCGCCAGCAGCCAAGAGACAGGGGGTGTTAATGAAAAACTGTTTTTT. Residues: CASSQETGGVNEKLFF.

The V and J genes are TRBV28 and TRBJ2-5, with a possible D match to TRBD2 (6 bases). The CDR3 runs to 16 residues. Trimming shortened V by 5 bases and J by 5 bases, and 21 bases separated the two germline ends. Germline loops: CDR1 MDHEN, CDR2 SYDVKM. The CDR3 loop reads CASSLQARGRSETQYF. In DNA, the CDR3 is TGTGCCAGCAGTCTACAAGCGCGGGGCCGATCGGAGACCCAGTACTTC.

This clonotype appeared many times. The V call is TRBV4-2, the J call TRBJ2-5; D not certain. CDR1 and CDR2 (germline): LGHNA, YNFKEQ. Trimming cost V 0 bases and J 3 bases, with 2 bases left between them. The CDR3 has 12 residues. CDR3 coding DNA: TGTGCCAGCAGCCAAGACGAAGAGACCCAGTACTTC. Amino acid sequence: CASSQDEETQYF.

This clonotype was detected only a few times. This rearrangement joins TRBV2 to TRBJ2-7, with 14 bases fitting TRBD2. The germline V gene has CDR1 SNHLY and CDR2 FYNNEI. The CDR3 is 17 residues long. The V and J ends lost 5 bases and 2 bases, in that order; junction bases with no gene match: 8. The DNA for the CDR3 is TGTGCCAGCAGTCGGGGACTAGCGGGGGTTTTCACCTACGAGCAGTACGTC. Encoded protein: CASSRGLAGVFTYEQYV.

In its sample, this clonotype was seen a few times. V is TRBV4-1 and J is TRBJ1-5; D call uncertain. V was clipped by 3 bases and J by 9 bases, with 9 bases between them. The CDR3 spans 12 residues. Germline-derived CDR1 and CDR2 are MGHRA and YSYEKL. CDR3 sequence reads: CASSHLLGPQHF. The CDR3 region has the DNA TGCGCCAGCAGCCACCTCCTCGGGCCCCAGCATTTT.

The chain combines TRBV19 with TRBJ2-1; TRBD2 matches 8 bases. CDR1 is LNHDA, CDR2 SQIVND, per germline (reference sequence). The CDR3 is 16 amino acids. J gave up 0 bases and V 5 bases, and 6 bases lay outside the gene matches. CDR3 in DNA: TGTGCCAGTAGTCTAACACTAGCGGCCTCCTACAATGAGCAGTTCTTC. Its translation is CASSLTLAASYNEQFF.

This clonotype was observed a few times. The gene calls are TRBV21-1 and TRBJ2-3; the table's D call of TRBD2 was not tested on the DNA. TRBV21-1 is labeled a pseudogene. This CDR3 comprises 17 residues. This CDR3 reads CASSEHGTHRCTDTQYF. The CDR3 nucleotides are TGTGCCAGCAGCGAACACGGGACTCACCGATGCACAGATACGCAGTATTTT.

The V gene is TRBV5-1, the J gene TRBJ2-1, with D possibly TRBD2 on 6 matching bases. Trimming pared 0 bases from V and 7 bases from J, leaving 17 bases between. CDR3 length equals 16 residues. Germline V gene lookup returns CDR1 SGHRS and CDR2 YFSETQ. The CDR3 nucleotides read TGCGCCAGCAGCTTGGGGACCCACTTACGGGGGAATGAGCAGTTCTTC. Residues: CASSLGTHLRGNEQFF.

This clonotype was recorded a few times. CDR3 nucleotide sequence: TGTGCCAGCAGTCCTTTCGGGGGCACATTTAGCTATGGCTACACCTTC. Translated: CASSPFGGTFSYGYTF. The chain recombines TRBV6-1 with TRBJ1-2, with D maybe TRBD1 (6 bases). The V end lost 5 bases, the J end lost 4 bases, and 20 bases lay between the germline ends. The CDR3 runs 16 residues. Germline CDR1 is MNHNS and CDR2 is SASEGT.

The gene calls are TRBV13 and TRBJ2-2; possibly TRBD1 for D (6 bases). The germline CDR1 and CDR2 sequences are PRHDT and FYEKMQ (reference sequence). The CDR3 consists of 14 residues. Trimming took off 3 bases at V and 7 bases at J, with 12 bases between the two ends. The CDR3 region is CASSFRDIVGELFF. CDR3 DNA sequence: TGTGCCAGCAGCTTCCGGGACATCGTCGGGGAGCTGTTTTTT.

This clonotype was seen a handful of times. The chain carries TRBV18 and TRBJ2-2; D perhaps matches TRBD1 (5 bases). Germline V gene lookup returns CDR1 KGHSH and CDR2 LQKENI. V was pared by 6 bases and J by 9 bases, with 11 bases between. The CDR3 runs to 12 residues. This CDR3 is CASSQGHRELFF. The DNA for the CDR3 is TGTGCCAGCTCCCAGGGCCACCGGGAGCTGTTTTTT.

This rearrangement joins TRBV20-1 to TRBJ1-2, with D perhaps TRBD1 (5 bases). Between the trimmed V and J ends, which lost 3 bases and 5 bases, there was a span of 19 bases. Looked up from germline, CDR1 is DFQATT and CDR2 is SNEGSKA (reference sequence). This CDR3 region has 15 residues. CDR3 nucleotides: TGCAGTGCTAGCCCCTCTGGCGGAGGGGTATATGGCTACACCTTC. Its protein product is CSASPSGGGVYGYTF.

This clonotype has a handful of counts. The genes are TRBV6-1 and TRBJ1-2, with a weak D call TRBD1 (5 bases). V was trimmed by 5 bases and J by 6 bases, leaving 31 bases between them. This CDR3 spans 19 amino acids. The V gene's germline CDR1 is MNHNS and CDR2 SASEGT. The CDR3 reads CASSPRGGISGGGDNGYTF. CDR3 in DNA: TGTGCCAGCAGTCCCCGAGGCGGTATTTCGGGGGGTGGAGACAATGGCTACACCTTC.

CDR3 nucleotides: TGTGCCAGCAGCTTAACGGGACGGGGGACGGCCGGGGAGCTGTTTTTT. Amino acids: CASSLTGRGTAGELFF. The V and J genes are TRBV7-6 and TRBJ2-2, with D perhaps matching TRBD2 (6 bases). CDR1 SGHVS and CDR2 FNYEAQ come from the germline V gene. There are 16 residues in the CDR3. Trimming left V 2 bases short and J 6 bases short, with 16 bases between.

The rearrangement uses TRBV6-2 or TRBV6-3 and TRBJ2-1; 11 bases line up with TRBD1. The CDR3 covers 16 residues. CDR1 is MNHEY and CDR2 is SVGEGT in the germline V gene. The trim removed 6 bases at V and 8 bases at J, leaving 12 bases unmatched. This CDR3 is CASRHPGQGVQDEQFF. The CDR3 nucleotides read TGTGCCAGCAGGCACCCGGGACAGGGGGTACAAGATGAGCAGTTCTTC.

Note on this clonotype: This may be a read error, as it is one base from a much larger clone. The V gene is TRBV7-9, the J gene TRBJ2-3; the D call may be TRBD1 or TRBD2 (6 bases each). This CDR3 spans 13 amino acids. The V gene's germline CDR1 is SEHNR and CDR2 FQNEAQ (reference sequence). CDR3 DNA: TGTGCCCATTCCGGGGGCTGGGCAGATACGAAGTATTTT. Translating gives CAHSGGWADTKYF.

The V and J genes are TRBV7-9 and TRBJ2-3; D remains unclear. Germline V gene data show CDR1 as SEHNR and CDR2 as FQNEAQ (reference sequence). The V end was cut by 3 bases, the J end by 1 base, with 11 bases between. The CDR3 is 15 amino acids. CDR3 in DNA: TGTGCCAGCAGCTTGTTAGGGCGAGGCACAGATACGCAGTATTTT. It is translated as CASSLLGRGTDTQYF.

CDR3 sequence reads: CATNNNPSGGPNNEQFF. The DNA for the CDR3 is TGTGCCACTAACAATAACCCTAGCGGGGGGCCGAACAATGAGCAGTTCTTC. V usage is TRBV12-3 or TRBV12-4 and J usage is TRBJ2-1; 11 bases match TRBD2. The ends lost 10 bases at V and 5 bases at J; junction bases unmatched: 16. The CDR3 is made up of 17 amino acids.

The chain links TRBV9 to TRBJ2-2; D uncertain. Germline values: CDR1 SGDLS, CDR2 YYNGEE. Trimming removed 0 bases from V and 6 bases from J, with 9 bases in between. This CDR3 contains 14 residues. The CDR3 sequence: CASSVDVGSGELFF. The CDR3 region has the DNA TGTGCCAGCAGCGTAGATGTGGGGTCCGGGGAGCTGTTTTTT.

This clonotype has just a few counts. J is TRBJ2-7 and V is TRBV5-1; D call uncertain. CDR3 length: 13 amino acids. CDR1 and CDR2 (germline): SGHRS, YFSETQ. Between the trimmed V and J ends, which lost 4 bases and 1 base, there was a span of 9 bases. DNA of the CDR3: TGCGCCAGCAGCCCCAGCGAATCCTACGAGCAGTACTTC. It is translated as CASSPSESYEQYF.

V is TRBV10-3 and J is TRBJ2-7, with TRBD2 identical over 8 bases. The germline gives CDR1 ENHRY, CDR2 SYGVKD. V was pared by 4 bases and J by 4 bases, with 0 bases of the junction left unmatched. This CDR3 region has 12 residues. As DNA, the CDR3 is TGTGCCATCAGTGGCGGGGGGTACGAGCAGTACGTC. Protein: CAISGGGYEQYV.

The chain links TRBV29-1 to TRBJ1-1; no reliable D call. This CDR3 spans 13 amino acids. CDR1 SQVTM and CDR2 ANQGSEA come from the germline V gene. Trimming took off 0 bases at V and 0 bases at J, with 5 bases between the two ends. The CDR3 is CSVEDLLNTEAFF. The CDR3 DNA sequence: TGCAGCGTTGAAGATTTACTGAACACTGAAGCTTTCTTT.

This chain links TRBV5-6 with TRBJ1-1; tentative D call: TRBD1 (5 bases). V lost 0 bases, J lost 5 bases, and 14 bases lay in between. Germline values: CDR1 SGHDT, CDR2 YYEEEE. The CDR3 contains 15 residues. The CDR3 DNA follows: TGTGCCAGCAGCTTGGCCTCAGGGTTTAGGACTGAAGCTTTCTTT. Its protein product is CASSLASGFRTEAFF.

The V gene is TRBV29-1, the J gene TRBJ1-2; D remains ambiguous. The length of the CDR3 is 13 residues. Germline V CDR1 and CDR2: SQVTM, ANQGSEA. V was pared by 7 bases and J by 4 bases, with 16 bases between. CDR3 loop: CSAFEGRTYGYTF. The CDR3 DNA sequence: TGCAGCGCTTTTGAAGGGCGGACCTATGGCTACACCTTC.

V usage is TRBV7-2 and J usage is TRBJ2-7; D is unclear. There are 13 residues in the CDR3. Per germline, CDR1 SGHTA and CDR2 FQGNSA. V lost 1 base and J lost 1, with 5 bases in between. CDR3 sequence: CASSLDHSYEQYV. The DNA of the CDR3 is TGTGCCAGCAGCTTAGACCATTCCTACGAGCAGTACGTC.

This clonotype has more than one count but fewer than ten. V is TRBV20-1 and J is TRBJ1-1; no definite D call. This CDR3 has 13 amino acids. V lost 3 bases, J lost 8 bases, and 16 bases lay in between. From germline, CDR1 is DFQATT and CDR2 SNEGSKA (reference sequence). The CDR3 DNA reads TGCAGTGCTAGTTTTCAGCTTCTACAAGAAGCTTTCTTT. Protein product: CSASFQLLQEAFF.